These T cell receptor beta chains were read from a single sample in a study of identical twins. TCRdb itself ran the 5' RACE reads through MiXCR, one entry per CDR3 protein. Among under 900,000 distinct CDR3 sequences, 18% were seen once, and the ten largest hold 13%. The same specimen was also included in a second study, on T cells expressing NK-cell markers.

Sequences were obtained from PBMCs. The receptors derive from a woman aged 18-30 years in good health. CDR3s include the opening cysteine and the closing phenylalanine or tryptophan. D genes are given only for firm matches. Only part of the rows carry a size: once, few, many, or a class if the clone is expanded.

clone_size	v_call	d_call	j_call	cdr3_nt	cdr3_aa
-	TRBV20-1	TRBD1	TRBJ2-6	TGCAGTGCCCGGGGACAGGCGGGGGCCAACGTCCTGACTTTC	CSARGQAGANVLTF
once	TRBV30	TRBD2	TRBJ2-1	TGTGCCTGGGGAGGGGGACTAGCGGGAGGTGATGAGCAGTTCTTC	CAWGGGLAGGDEQFF
-	TRBV24-1	-	TRBJ2-3	TGTGCCACCAGTGATTCCACCCCCCAGGGGGGAGGGAGAGATACGCAGTATTTT	CATSDSTPQGGGRDTQYF
few	TRBV20-1	-	TRBJ1-4	TGCAGTGCTAGCGTCAACAATGAAAAACTGTTTTTT	CSASVNNEKLFF
few	TRBV7-8	-	TRBJ2-5	TGTGCCAGCAGCTTAATCCCTGAGGGAGAGACCCAGTACTTC	CASSLIPEGETQYF
many	TRBV3-1	-	TRBJ2-3	TGTGCCAGCAGCCCGCATGGGGATACGCAGTATTTT	CASSPHGDTQYF
-	TRBV20-1	TRBD2	TRBJ2-1	TGCAGTGCTACTGGACTAGCGGGAGGGACCTACAATGAGCAGTTCTTC	CSATGLAGGTYNEQFF
-	TRBV20-1	TRBD2	TRBJ2-7	TGCAGTGCTCCGAGCGGGGGTCGCTCCTACGAGCAGTACTTC	CSAPSGGRSYEQYF
many	TRBV12-3/TRBV12-4	-	TRBJ2-3	TGTGCCAGCAGTTTTAACAGGTTAAGCACAGATACGCAGTATTTT	CASSFNRLSTDTQYF
few	TRBV5-4	TRBD1	TRBJ2-1	TGTGCCAGCATCTCAAGGGACAGGGAGCAGTTCTTC	CASISRDREQFF
many	TRBV6-6	-	TRBJ1-1	TGTGCCGCCGGGCCGAACACTGAAGCTTTCTTT	CAAGPNTEAFF
few	TRBV6-1	-	TRBJ2-7	TGTGCCAGCAGCCCCTTCCCAACCTACGAGCAGTACTTC	CASSPFPTYEQYF
-	TRBV29-1	-	TRBJ1-1	TGCAGCGTTGGGAGAACAGTGAACACTGAAGCTTTCTTT	CSVGRTVNTEAFF
few	TRBV20-1	-	TRBJ2-7	TGCAGTGCTAGGGATGCCCGCCGGGCGGATTCCTACGAGCAGTACTTC	CSARDARRADSYEQYF
few	TRBV20-1	TRBD2	TRBJ2-1	TGCAGTGCCCTGGGACTAGCGGGGCAGAGCTCCTACAATGAGCAGTTCTTC	CSALGLAGQSSYNEQFF
-	TRBV3-1	-	TRBJ2-4	TGTGCCAGCAGCCAAGCAGGGAACATTCAGTACTTC	CASSQAGNIQYF
many	TRBV24-1	-	TRBJ2-1	TGTGCCACCAGTGATTCGTCCGGGGCGGGTGAGCAGTTCTTC	CATSDSSGAGEQFF
few	TRBV4-2	-	TRBJ2-3	TGTGCCAGCAGCCAAAGTATATTGAATCTGGATACGCAGTATTTT	CASSQSILNLDTQYF
few	TRBV5-5	-	TRBJ2-3	TGTGCCAGCACCCACGGGGGATCTAGCACAGATACGCAGTATTTT	CASTHGGSSTDTQYF
-	TRBV5-1	TRBD1	TRBJ1-2	TGCGCCAGCAGCCCGGGACAGGGGGGCGCCTATGGCTACACCTTC	CASSPGQGGAYGYTF
few	TRBV7-3	TRBD1	TRBJ1-1	TGTGCCAGCAGGTTTAACAGGGGTTTGCGTGAAACCCGTTCAGGGAACACTGAAGCTTTCTTT	CASRFNRGLRETRSGNTEAFF
few	TRBV6-5	-	TRBJ1-5	TGTGCCAGCAGTTACGCACAGGTCGGACAGCCCCAGCATTTT	CASSYAQVGQPQHF
-	TRBV6-2/TRBV6-3	-	TRBJ2-7	TGTGCCAGCAGTTATAATAACGAGCCCTCCTACGAGCAGTACTTC	CASSYNNEPSYEQYF
few	TRBV12-3/TRBV12-4	-	TRBJ1-2	TGTGCCAGCAGTATGATGGCGGTGGGCTACACCTTC	CASSMMAVGYTF
few	TRBV3-1	-	TRBJ2-2	TGTGCCAGCGGAAGAGGGACCGGGGAGCTGTTTTTT	CASGRGTGELFF
-	TRBV20-1	-	TRBJ2-1	TGCAGTGCCCCCCGGGCGGAGAGCAATGAGCAGTTCTTC	CSAPRAESNEQFF
once	TRBV6-1	TRBD2	TRBJ2-1	TGTGCCAGCAGTCCTAATGCGGGACTAACGGGAGTGCAGTTCTTC	CASSPNAGLTGVQFF
few	TRBV15	TRBD1	TRBJ1-3	TGTGCCACCAGCAGAGTTAGAGGGACAGCTACAAGCTCTGGAAACACCATATATTTT	CATSRVRGTATSSGNTIYF
few	TRBV20-1	TRBD2	TRBJ2-5	TGCAGTGCCCACCGGGGCGGGGGGGAAGAGACCCAGTACTTC	CSAHRGGGEETQYF
-	TRBV7-2	-	TRBJ1-4	TGTGCCAGCAGCTTAGGACCCGGGCGGGAAAAACTGTTTTTT	CASSLGPGREKLFF
few	TRBV5-1	TRBD2	TRBJ2-1	TGCGCCAGCAGGGACCTTAGCGGGAGTGATGAGCAGTTCTTC	CASRDLSGSDEQFF
-	TRBV5-5	TRBD1	TRBJ2-2	TGTGCCAGCAGCTTCTGGACAGGAAGCACCGGGGAGCTGTTTTTT	CASSFWTGSTGELFF
-	TRBV10-3	-	TRBJ2-2	TGTGCCATCAGTGAGGTGGGATACACCGGGGAGCTGTTTTTT	CAISEVGYTGELFF
few	TRBV7-9	-	TRBJ1-2	TGTGCCAGCAGCCAAGGACAGAGATTGAACTATGGCTACACCTTC	CASSQGQRLNYGYTF
-	TRBV20-1	-	TRBJ1-4	TGCAGTGCTAGAGTGCCCGGGGCGGGCGAAAAACTGTTTTTT	CSARVPGAGEKLFF
-	TRBV20-1	-	TRBJ1-1	TGCAGTGCTAGAATGCGGGACGGGGGCACTGAAGCTTTCTTT	CSARMRDGGTEAFF
-	TRBV12-3/TRBV12-4	-	TRBJ1-2	TGTGCCAGCAGTTTTCGGCAGACCCTCTATGGCTACACCTTC	CASSFRQTLYGYTF
-	TRBV20-1	TRBD2	TRBJ2-1	TGCAGTGCTTCCTCTGGTTCTAGCGGGGCCGACAATGAGCAGTTCTTC	CSASSGSSGADNEQFF
few	TRBV20-1	-	TRBJ1-1	TGCAGTGCCCCCGCCTTTGGGGGAGAAGCTTTCTTT	CSAPAFGGEAFF
-	TRBV27	-	TRBJ2-1	TGTGCCAGCAGTTTAGTTCGGGGCTCCTACAATGAGCAGTTCTTC	CASSLVRGSYNEQFF
-	TRBV20-1	-	TRBJ2-7	TGCAGTGCTAAAAGAGGTCTGCTAGTGGCCTACGAGCAGTACTTC	CSAKRGLLVAYEQYF
-	TRBV3-1	-	TRBJ1-2	TGTGCCAGCAGCCGCACCTCTAACTATGGCTACACCTTC	CASSRTSNYGYTF